This record looks at one TCR beta chain sequence and its context. TCRdb re-called the RT-PCR reads through MiXCR, storing one row per CDR3 protein. The sample lists approximately 170,000 distinct CDR3 sequences, approximately 12% occurring once. These data originate in a study of response to subunit inactivated influenza vaccine. V was clipped by 6 bases and J by 6 bases; unmatched bases: 6. Germline V CDR1 and CDR2: MNHEY, SMNVEV (reference sequence). The CDR3 covers 16 residues. These data were also reused for a study on T cells expressing NK-cell markers. That publication notes: Template switching by 5'RACE with UMIs generated the TCR beta cDNA.

Material: CD8+ T cells sorted from PBMCs, obtained 12 days after vaccination. This TCR was sampled from a man over 45 who received an inactivated influenza vaccine. The rearrangement uses TRBV27 and TRBJ2-2, with 14 bases that match TRBD2. The CDR3 nucleotides read TGTGCCAGCAGACCCTTGGGACTAGCGGGAGCCGGGGAGCTGTTTTTT. Protein sequence: CASRPLGLAGAGELFF.